This record concerns one T cell receptor beta chain sequence. This PCR relied on a set of 60 Vbeta primers and 13 Jbeta primers. Authors' methods: Unique TCR beta chains numbered roughly 83 million in a later analysis, with 10 million to 14 million shared. Some clones are missing from TCRdb's copy, which holds only in-frame ones; the method was immunoSEQ multiplex PCR. V, J and clone size derive from that table, while D and trimming were established from the DNA sequence. The sample has about 130,000 clones; around 80% are singletons. The sample is drawn from a study of cytomegalovirus exposure and HLA in healthy donors. The sequence came from a woman aged 45 to 65 in good health and CMV-seronegative. Material: PBMCs.

CDR3 sequence (DNA): TGTGCCAGCAGCTTAGCCGGACTACTAGACAATGAGCAGTTCTTC. Translated, it gives CASSLAGLLDNEQFF. V is TRBV7-2 and J is TRBJ2-1; possible D gene TRBD2, 6 bases. Trimming cost V 0 bases and J 5 bases, with 11 bases left between them. CDR1 is SGHTA and CDR2 is FQGNSA in the germline V gene. CDR3 length equals 15 residues. Looking up the rest from reference TRBV7-2 and TRBJ2-1 gives the full variable domain: GAGVSQSPSNKVTEKGKDVELRCDPISGHTALYWYRQSLGQGLEFLIYFQGNSAPDKSGLPSDRFSAERTGGSVSTLTIQRTQQEDSAVYLCASSLAGLLDNEQFFGPGTRLTVL.